The 28 T cell receptor beta chains reported below all come from one sample, sequenced in a study of T-cell memory formation after mild COVID-19. TCRdb itself ran the 5' RACE reads through MiXCR, one entry per CDR3 protein. This table has approximately 150,000 distinct CDR3 sequences, roughly 21% appearing once. What was sequenced was PBMCs or a T cell subset sorted from them (not recorded which). Receptors were obtained from an adult woman who had mild COVID-19 (a few samples of this study predate the infection). Cell type and time point are not known.

This clonotype was detected many times. The chain couples TRBV11-3 to TRBJ2-1; D is unresolved. The CDR3 runs to 15 residues. Deletions cut 0 bases from V and 1 base from J, with 7 bases between. Germline V CDR1 and CDR2: SGHNT, YENEEA. The CDR3 nucleotides are TGTGCCAGCAGCTTAGAAAGCAGTTCCTACAATGAGCAGTTCTTC. Protein product: CASSLESSSYNEQFF.

The rearrangement joins TRBV25-1 to TRBJ2-5, with D perhaps given as TRBD1 or TRBD2 (5 bases each). Germline V CDR1 and CDR2: MGHDK, SYGVNS. Trimming stripped 4 bases from V and 2 bases from J, with 11 bases between. CDR3 length: 14 residues. The DNA of the CDR3 is TGTGCCAGCAGTGCAGGGACGCTGCAAGAGACCCAGTACTTC. Translating it yields CASSAGTLQETQYF.

This sequence joins TRBV2 and TRBJ2-1, with D possibly TRBD2 on 6 matching bases. Trimming took 7 bases from V and 7 from J, leaving 26 bases between them. CDR3 size: 17 residues. Per the germline V gene, CDR1 is SNHLY and CDR2 is FYNNEI. CDR3 sequence (DNA): TGTGCCAGCAAGGGATGGGGCGGGACTCACACACGGAATGAGCAGTTCTTC. This translates into CASKGWGGTHTRNEQFF.

The chain has TRBV5-1 and TRBJ2-1; 8 positions match TRBD2. The CDR3 contains 15 residues. V dropped 4 bases and J dropped 5; count of bases not matched to a gene: 8. The V gene's germline CDR1 is SGHRS and CDR2 YFSETQ. The CDR3 protein is CASSPVAGLNNEQFF. CDR3 coding DNA: TGCGCCAGCAGCCCGGTAGCGGGGCTGAACAATGAGCAGTTCTTC.

This clonotype has more than one count but fewer than ten. The chain links TRBV15 to TRBJ2-7; the D is unclear. This CDR3 contains 15 residues. Germline V gives CDR1 LNHNV, CDR2 YYDKDF (reference sequence). The V end lost 0 bases, the J end lost 2 bases, and 11 bases lay between the germline ends. The CDR3 spells CATSRDLGNAYEQYF. CDR3 coding DNA: TGTGCCACCAGCAGAGATTTAGGGAACGCCTACGAGCAGTACTTC.

The chain uses TRBV12-3 or TRBV12-4 and TRBJ1-2; TRBD1 is a possible D gene (5 bases). The V end was cut by 6 bases, the J end by 4 bases, with 15 bases between. This CDR3 contains 14 residues. Here the CDR3 DNA reads TGTGCCAGCAGCCGCCCCGAGACAGCCTATGGCTACACCTTC. As protein: CASSRPETAYGYTF.

This clonotype was counted between two and nine times. The chain carries TRBV7-2 and TRBJ2-5, with D possibly TRBD1 on 5 matching bases. CDR3 length: 15 residues. Germline V gene sequence: CDR1 SGHTA, CDR2 FQGNSA. V lost 6 bases and J lost 4, with 18 bases in between. CDR3 in amino acids: CASRPVGAFRETQYF. CDR3 bases: TGTGCCAGCAGACCGGTTGGGGCGTTTCGAGAGACCCAGTACTTC.

The chain combines TRBV5-1 with TRBJ2-2; no definite D call. V was trimmed by 7 bases and J by 0 bases, leaving 10 bases between them. CDR1 and CDR2 (germline): SGHRS, YFSETQ. The CDR3 spans 14 residues. CDR3 coding DNA: TGCGCCAGCCGGGCAGGTCCGAACACCGGGGAGCTGTTTTTT. Its translation: CASRAGPNTGELFF.

This clonotype was seen ten or more times. The chain joins TRBV24-1 to TRBJ2-7; perhaps TRBD2 as D (5 bases). Germline loops: CDR1 KGHDR, CDR2 SFDVKD. Trimming removed 4 bases from V and 2 bases from J, with 11 bases in between. CDR3 length equals 14 residues. CDR3: CATSESSGTYEQYF. The CDR3 DNA is TGTGCCACCAGTGAGTCGAGCGGTACCTACGAGCAGTACTTC.

This chain links TRBV19 with TRBJ2-5; possibly TRBD2 for D (5 bases). Germline assignment: CDR1 LNHDA and CDR2 SQIVND (reference sequence). The V end lost 3 bases, the J end lost 5 bases, and 10 bases lay between the germline ends. This CDR3 spans 13 amino acids. CDR3 region: CASSIGIRETQYF. In DNA, the CDR3 is TGTGCCAGTAGTATCGGGATCAGGGAGACCCAGTACTTC.

The chain recombines TRBV7-9 with TRBJ2-1; 9 bases fit TRBD2. Germline assignment: CDR1 SEHNR and CDR2 FQNEAQ (reference sequence). V lost 1 base and J lost 10; bases outside the gene matches: 2. This CDR3 has 13 amino acids. The CDR3 DNA follows: TGTGCCAGCAGCTTAGGCGGGAGGGGAGAGCAGTTCTTC. Amino acid sequence: CASSLGGRGEQFF.

This clonotype has ten or more counts. V is TRBV20-1 and J is TRBJ1-1; D may be TRBD1 (5 bases). The CDR3 runs to 12 residues. Per germline, CDR1 DFQATT and CDR2 SNEGSKA (reference sequence). V dropped 0 bases and J dropped 8 bases, with 10 bases sitting between them. The CDR3 region is CSAREGGTEAFF. CDR3 coding DNA: TGCAGTGCTAGAGAGGGAGGGACCGAAGCTTTCTTT.

This clonotype was observed a handful of times. V usage is TRBV7-3 and J usage is TRBJ1-1; TRBD1 might be the D (6 bases). The CDR3 is 15 residues long. V was trimmed by 2 bases and J by 4 bases, leaving 14 bases between them. CDR1 and CDR2 (germline): SGHTA, FQGTGA. This CDR3 reads CASSLSGALGTEAFF. CDR3 DNA: TGTGCCAGCAGCTTATCAGGGGCCTTGGGCACTGAAGCTTTCTTT.

The table lists this clonotype with many counts. The V call is TRBV19, the J call TRBJ2-7; 11 nucleotides align to TRBD1. J lost 3 bases, V lost 6 bases, and 7 bases had no gene match. The germline V gene has CDR1 LNHDA and CDR2 SQIVND (reference sequence). The CDR3 consists of 15 residues. The CDR3 spells CASRGLGTGGYEQYF. In DNA, the CDR3 is TGTGCCAGTAGGGGACTTGGGACAGGGGGCTACGAGCAGTACTTC.

The chain uses TRBV6-5 and TRBJ2-3; 10 nucleotides align to TRBD2. Per germline, CDR1 MNHEY and CDR2 SVGAGI. The CDR3 length is 17 residues. With V trimmed by 0 bases and J by 2 bases, 5 bases remained unmatched. Here the CDR3 reads CASSYSTLAGVTDTQYF. The CDR3 coding sequence is TGTGCCAGCAGTTACTCGACCCTAGCGGGGGTCACAGATACGCAGTATTTT.

The chain uses TRBV7-9 and TRBJ2-6, with TRBD1 as a possible D gene (5 bases). V lost 5 bases to trimming and J lost 0 bases, with 17 bases between them. The CDR3 contains 18 residues. CDR1 is SEHNR, CDR2 FQNEAQ, per germline (reference sequence). This CDR3 is CASSPIPQVDSGANVLTF. The CDR3 DNA reads TGTGCCAGCAGCCCGATTCCACAGGTGGACTCTGGGGCCAACGTCCTGACTTTC.

This clonotype was seen a handful of times. The V call is TRBV27, the J call TRBJ2-1; 9 bases are shared with TRBD2. The germline CDR1 and CDR2 sequences are MNHEY and SMNVEV (reference sequence). The CDR3 sequence is 16 residues long. J lost 6 bases, V lost 3 bases, and 9 bases had no gene match. This chain's CDR3 is CASSFPMTSGLNEQFF. As DNA, the CDR3 is TGTGCCAGCAGTTTCCCAATGACTAGCGGCCTCAATGAGCAGTTCTTC.

This clonotype was counted between two and nine times. This chain uses TRBV6-2 or TRBV6-3 with TRBJ2-5, with a possible D match to TRBD1 (6 bases). Germline values: CDR1 MNHEY, CDR2 SVGEGT. The CDR3 is 15 amino acids. Trimming removed 2 bases at V and 3 bases at J, with 13 bases between. The CDR3 coding sequence is TGTGCCAGCAGTTACACCCGTGCAGGGGAAGAGACCCAGTACTTC. The encoded protein is CASSYTRAGEETQYF.

In this sample, this clonotype turned up a few times. The chain employs TRBV20-1 and TRBJ1-2; D is perhaps TRBD1 (5 bases). Germline-derived CDR1 and CDR2 are DFQATT and SNEGSKA (reference sequence). The CDR3 spans 17 residues. V was clipped by 1 base and J by 1 base, with 19 bases between them. The chain's CDR3 is CSARAMSRVGDNYGYTF. The DNA for the CDR3 is TGCAGTGCTAGAGCAATGAGCAGGGTGGGAGATAACTATGGCTACACCTTC.

This clonotype was observed a few times. The genes are TRBV6-1 and TRBJ2-3; D ambiguous. Germline loops: CDR1 MNHNS, CDR2 SASEGT. The CDR3 totals 14 residues. Trimming removed 4 bases from V and 5 bases from J, with 13 bases in between. The CDR3 region is CASSAPPPEDTQYF. The CDR3, as DNA: TGTGCCAGCAGTGCTCCCCCCCCGGAAGATACGCAGTATTTT.

This clonotype was recorded a few times. The chain couples TRBV6-5 to TRBJ2-5; weak D call: TRBD2 (6 bases). The length of the CDR3 is 14 residues. Germline values: CDR1 MNHEY, CDR2 SVGAGI. V gave up 6 bases and J gave up 5 bases, with 16 bases separating them. CDR3 amino acids: CASSRDFVRETQYF. In nucleotides, the CDR3 is TGTGCCAGCAGCCGGGACTTCGTTCGGGAGACCCAGTACTTC.

Only a few counts were recorded for this clonotype. This rearrangement joins TRBV4-2 to TRBJ1-3; the D gene is possibly TRBD1 (5 bases). Between the trimmed V and J ends, which lost 5 bases and 1 base, there was a span of 12 bases. The germline V gene encodes CDR1 LGHNA and CDR2 YNFKEQ. This CDR3 is built from 15 residues. CDR3 in amino acids: CASSSYRGSGNTIYF. In DNA, the CDR3 is TGTGCCAGCAGCTCATATCGGGGGTCTGGAAACACCATATATTTT.

This clonotype was seen a handful of times. The chain is built from TRBV7-9 and TRBJ2-7; D is uncertain. The germline gives CDR1 SEHNR, CDR2 FQNEAQ (reference sequence). Trimming shortened V by 2 bases and J by 2 bases, and 10 bases separated the two germline ends. This CDR3 comprises 14 residues. CDR3 DNA sequence: TGTGCCAGCAGCTTAACCGACTTACCCTACGAGCAGTACTTC. It translates to CASSLTDLPYEQYF.

The chain couples TRBV7-9 to TRBJ2-3, with D perhaps matching TRBD1 (6 bases). Germline V gene sequence: CDR1 SEHNR, CDR2 FQNEAQ (reference sequence). The CDR3 loop spans 15 amino acids. V was pared by 1 base and J by 6 bases, with 14 bases between. Here the CDR3 reads CASSLGGTSRDTQYF. In DNA, the CDR3 is TGTGCCAGCAGCTTAGGAGGGACATCCCGCGATACGCAGTATTTT.

The CDR3 here is CASRGRGLAIDNEQFF. Here the CDR3 DNA reads TGTGCCAGCAGAGGGAGAGGACTAGCAATCGACAATGAGCAGTTCTTC. V usage is TRBV4-2 and J usage is TRBJ2-1, with 8 positions matching TRBD2. This CDR3 has 16 residues. The V gene's germline CDR1 is LGHNA and CDR2 YNFKEQ. V shed 6 bases, J shed 5 bases, and the junction held 12 bases outside the gene matches.

Only a few counts were recorded for this clonotype. The V and J genes are TRBV7-2 and TRBJ1-1; D is possibly TRBD1 (5 bases). Germline CDR1 is SGHTA and CDR2 is FQGNSA. CDR3 length: 14 residues. V was clipped by 2 bases and J by 4 bases, with 11 bases between them. The CDR3 sequence: CASSLRPRVTEAFF. For the CDR3, the DNA is TGTGCCAGCAGCTTAAGGCCCAGGGTCACTGAAGCTTTCTTT.

This clonotype was detected a few times. The V gene is TRBV7-3, the J gene TRBJ2-1; D is ambiguous. Trimming took 5 bases from V and 9 from J, leaving 14 bases between them. CDR1 SGHTA and CDR2 FQGTGA come from the germline V gene. This CDR3 contains 13 residues. The CDR3 reads CASSELSSGEQFF. The CDR3 DNA sequence: TGTGCCAGCAGCGAGCTCAGTAGTGGTGAGCAGTTCTTC.

This clonotype turned up a few times. This rearrangement joins TRBV24-1 to TRBJ2-7; D possibly corresponds to TRBD2 (6 bases). The V end was cut by 1 base, the J end by 3 bases, with 9 bases between. This CDR3 is 14 amino acids long. Germline loops: CDR1 KGHDR, CDR2 SFDVKD. The CDR3 loop reads CATSDFRTNYEQYF. The CDR3 nucleotides read TGTGCCACCAGTGATTTCCGGACTAACTACGAGCAGTACTTC.